This is a list of T cell receptor beta chains from one sample in a study of blood T cell repertoires in COVID-19. Here immunoSEQ multiplex PCR was the method, and the copy in TCRdb shows in-frame clones only, minus some. The data contain approximately 280,000 clones, 86% of them singletons. The source material was peripheral blood. The receptors were sampled from a woman in her thirties who had recovered from COVID-19. The CDR3 runs from the conserved cysteine through the conserved F or W.

J gene	V gene	CDR3 protein
TRBJ2-7	TRBV7-2	CASSTVAGAFYEQYF
TRBJ1-2	TRBV19	CASSTQDRGRNNYGYTF
TRBJ1-5	TRBV12-3/TRBV12-4	CASSLSQNQPQHF
TRBJ2-2	TRBV6-2/TRBV6-3	CATSYLLNTGELFF
TRBJ2-1	TRBV19	CASSPTSYNEQFF
TRBJ1-2	TRBV12-5	CASGFPGQGVYGYTF
TRBJ2-7	TRBV5-1	CASSRQTGTYEQYF
TRBJ1-1	TRBV11-2	CASSLDPSGTEAFF
TRBJ2-3	TRBV5-4	CASSLGLAGGDTQYF
TRBJ2-7	TRBV5-6	CASSLEQGPYEQYF
TRBJ1-6	TRBV5-1	CASSLAGLGSPLHF
TRBJ1-5	TRBV7-9	CASSQGGNNQPQHF
TRBJ1-1	TRBV19	CASSWRTGGTEAFF
TRBJ1-2	TRBV27	CASSLTGNSNYGYTF
TRBJ2-7	TRBV19	CASSVGDRGGYEQYF
TRBJ2-1	TRBV2	CATELDHEQFF
TRBJ2-1	TRBV27	CASSLSRGGTQKQFF
TRBJ2-7	TRBV7-9	CASSPPGASSYEQYF
TRBJ2-2	TRBV18	CASSTHPTSITGELFF
TRBJ2-5	TRBV19	CASSLRTRQETQYF
TRBJ2-1	TRBV4-1	CASSPWGGAGYEQFF
TRBJ2-1	TRBV7-9	CASSISSSGGPDEQFF
TRBJ2-3	TRBV6-6	CASSPVGRRDTDTQYF
TRBJ2-7	TRBV11-2	CASSGPRDYGYEQYF
TRBJ2-5	TRBV3-1/TRBV3-2	CASTLEAGQYF
TRBJ1-3	TRBV6-6	CASRTGGSGNTIYF
TRBJ2-7	TRBV3-1/TRBV3-2	CASSPDPWDRGDDEQYF
TRBJ2-7	TRBV11-3	CASSHRDRDHEQYF
TRBJ1-1	TRBV19	CASSISGIGNAEAFF
TRBJ1-2	TRBV28	CASSPLTGGVNYGYTF
TRBJ2-5	TRBV5-6	CASSFSQETQYF
TRBJ1-3	TRBV6-6	CASSYFGDRPGNTIYF
TRBJ1-1	TRBV27	CASSLAAGLEAFF
TRBJ2-7	TRBV27	CASRAGVLTYEQYF
TRBJ2-5	TRBV5-1	CASSTGTSGYQETQYF
TRBJ2-1	TRBV2	CASSLILAHEQFF
TRBJ2-5	TRBV6-5	CASLQQETQYF
TRBJ2-1	TRBV14	CASSQGTGKHEQFF
TRBJ2-1	TRBV7-2	CASRAAGNEQFF
TRBJ2-1	TRBV9	CASSPRRGNEQFF
TRBJ1-1	TRBV4-1	CASSQPTGRETEAFF
TRBJ2-6	TRBV3-1/TRBV3-2	CASSPQVIGANVLTF
TRBJ1-3	TRBV7-9	CASSLSVGGGNTIYF
TRBJ1-2	TRBV30	CAWSKTSTGVYGYTF
TRBJ1-5	TRBV2	CASSEMGAGNQPQHF
TRBJ2-3	TRBV5-8	CASGPDDRLLADTQYF
TRBJ1-2	TRBV3-1/TRBV3-2	CASSQGTGYYGYTF
TRBJ1-6	TRBV7-9	CASSLAVNSPLHF
TRBJ2-1	TRBV20-1	CSASSGSYNEQFF
TRBJ2-2	TRBV14	CASSIVAHTGELFF
TRBJ1-5	TRBV30	CAWSENADQPQHF
TRBJ2-1	TRBV7-2	CASSSLVGAGDEQFF
TRBJ2-1	TRBV4-2	CASSLLGTSGDNEQFF
TRBJ2-3	TRBV19	CATSSGVSTDTQYF
TRBJ2-3	TRBV20-1	CSASGVRVRTDTDTQYF
TRBJ2-7	TRBV5-6	CASSSADSSYEQYF
TRBJ2-3	TRBV28	CASSFASGNLDTQYF
TRBJ2-7	TRBV4-1	CASSPGGDEQYF
TRBJ1-1	TRBV7-9	CASSPSGRTALGTEAFF
TRBJ1-6	TRBV7-8	CASSLSWSSYNSPLHF